The entry that follows covers one T cell receptor (beta chain) sequence. Its antigen is still unknown. No base quality information exists; no much larger clone differs at one position. The record originates from a study of chemoradiotherapy in HPV16-positive cancers (dated by TCRdb to 2022 to 2024). Regarding the complete study: Candidate HPV-specific T-cell clones and common TCR motifs were defined by functional T-cell assays performed on cells from two HPV16-positive patients. Whether T-cell immunity against the HPV oncoproteins E6 and E7 changes during chemoradiotherapy and whether survival is affected by this immunity were examined in the study. Next, the candidate HPV-specific TCRs and motifs were followed in TCR repertoires from approximately 87 patients with HPV-related cancers. What the research found in general, with its limitations: In HPV16-positive patients, expansion of HPV-responsive T cells during chemoradiotherapy was found to be associated with improved recurrence-free survival. Expansion of candidate HPV-specific clones and E7-related TCR motifs was observed in the tumor microenvironment during treatment, whereas no such expansion was observed for non-HPV-specific T cells. The functional definition of HPV-specific T cells came from only a couple of HPV16-positive patients, and the survival association was reported for HPV16-positive patients.

The receptor library was made with the immunoSEQ multiplex PCR assay. In its TCRdb copy, this immuneACCESS table keeps in-frame sequences only and misses some clones. Where compared with another copy, unresolved V genes explain less than half of these, and the others have no known cause. The sample table shows several thousand clones, and just over 85% are seen once. The ten biggest clones cover approximately 30% of the sample. Repertoires were sampled repeatedly over the course of chemoradiotherapy so that clonal expansion in the tumor microenvironment could be followed. Trimming accounts for 3 bases at V and 6 bases at J, while the number of junction bases matched to no gene is 7. The cysteine opens and the phenylalanine closes a CDR3 of 15 amino acids. Only the CDR3 part of the read is kept: 45 bases, read in frame from the first base. The germline V gene (reference sequence) sets CDR1 to SGHNT and CDR2 to YYREEE.

The chain is assembled from TRBV5-4 and TRBJ1-1; 11 bases in the junction line up with TRBD1. This receptor was obtained from a human donor with HPV-associated anogenital cancer. Sequences were derived from blood, sampled from a patient who underwent chemoradiotherapy. The CDR3 reads CASSWGDRGYAEAFF. The DNA reads TGTGCCAGCAGCTGGGGGGACAGGGGGTACGCTGAAGCTTTCTTT.